A selection of T cell receptor beta chains follows, all from one sample in a study of blood T cell repertoires in COVID-19. Assay: immunoSEQ multiplex PCR; the TCRdb copy retains only in-frame clones and omits some. Of under 350,000 clones detected, 83% appear once; the ten largest clones hold 7.5% to 10%. The sample was peripheral blood. The receptors were sampled from a woman in her forties or fifties who had recovered from COVID-19. CDR3s include the opening cysteine and the closing phenylalanine or tryptophan. The D gene is left open where the match is weak. Size values are once, few and many counts, or a class for expanded clones, and some rows have none.

v_gene	len	d_gene	abundance	j_gene	CDR3nt	CDR3aa
TRBV4-2	15	TRBD2	.	TRBJ2-3	TGTGCCAGCAGCCAAGACGAGCGGGAGGGGGATACGCAGTATTTT	CASSQDEREGDTQYF
TRBV27	13	.	few	TRBJ1-1	TGTGCCAGCAGTTTAAACGGGTACACTGAAGCTTTCTTT	CASSLNGYTEAFF
TRBV28	14	TRBD2	.	TRBJ2-7	TGTGCCAGCAGGAGACTAGCGGGGTCTTACGAGCAGTACTTC	CASRRLAGSYEQYF
TRBV5-6	13	.	.	TRBJ2-2	TGTGCCAGCTTGCGGGCGAACACCGGGGAGCTGTTTTTT	CASLRANTGELFF
TRBV6-1	15	.	.	TRBJ1-1	TGTGCCAGCAGTGAATGGGGGGGGATGAACACTGAAGCTTTCTTT	CASSEWGGMNTEAFF
TRBV18	15	TRBD1	.	TRBJ2-5	TGTGCCAGCTCACGCCCGACAGGGGGGTTGGAGACCCAGTACTTC	CASSRPTGGLETQYF
TRBV18	17	TRBD1	.	TRBJ2-3	TGTGCCAGCTCGCTTCTACCGGGACAGGGAACTACAGATACGCAGTATTTT	CASSLLPGQGTTDTQYF
TRBV3-1/TRBV3-2	16	.	.	TRBJ1-6	TGTGCCAGCAGCCACGGGGTACAGGGTACGGGTTCACCCCTCCACTTT	CASSHGVQGTGSPLHF
TRBV7-3	13	TRBD1	.	TRBJ2-7	TGTGCCAGCAGCCCAGGACAGGGTCTAGAGCAGTACTTC	CASSPGQGLEQYF
TRBV15	15	.	.	TRBJ1-2	TGTGCCACCAGCAGAGTACCAGGGAGGACCGGGGGCTACACCTTC	CATSRVPGRTGGYTF
TRBV6-2/TRBV6-3	17	.	.	TRBJ1-1	TGTGCCAGCAGTTACTCTAACCCCCCGGGAGTGAACACTGAAGCTTTCTTT	CASSYSNPPGVNTEAFF
TRBV9	15	TRBD1	.	TRBJ2-5	TGTGCCAGCAGCGTCGGACAGGGGGCGCGAGAGACCCAGTACTTC	CASSVGQGARETQYF
TRBV7-3	13	.	.	TRBJ1-2	TGTGCCAGCAGCCCTGAGTGGAGCCAAGGCTACACCTTC	CASSPEWSQGYTF
TRBV9	14	.	.	TRBJ1-6	TGTGCCAGCAGCGTAGATGGCACACCTCAGCCCCTCCACTTT	CASSVDGTPQPLHF
TRBV7-2	15	.	.	TRBJ2-1	TGTGCCAGCAGCTTAGTGGCGGGCCAATACAATGAGCAGTTCTTC	CASSLVAGQYNEQFF
TRBV3-1/TRBV3-2	15	.	.	TRBJ1-4	TGTGCCAGCAGCCAAAGTACGGCAACTAATGAAAAACTGTTTTTT	CASSQSTATNEKLFF
TRBV6-2/TRBV6-3	14	.	.	TRBJ2-5	TGTGCCAGCAGTTACTCGGGCAGACAAGAGACCCAGTACTTC	CASSYSGRQETQYF
TRBV28	13	TRBD1	.	TRBJ1-2	TGTGCCAGCAGTTTACGAACAGGGGGAAGATACACCTTC	CASSLRTGGRYTF
TRBV9	14	.	once	TRBJ1-6	TGTGCCAGCAGCGTAGGAGGGAGTAATTCACCCCTCCACTTT	CASSVGGSNSPLHF
TRBV2	15	TRBD1	.	TRBJ1-6	TGTGCCAGCAGTGAGAGGACAGGGCTGGCTTCACCCCTCCACTTT	CASSERTGLASPLHF
TRBV6-2/TRBV6-3	15	TRBD2	.	TRBJ2-3	TGTGCCAGCAGTTACGGTTCTAGCGGGCGCGATACGCAGTATTTT	CASSYGSSGRDTQYF
TRBV19	15	.	.	TRBJ2-1	TGTGCCAGTAGTGAACTTACCGGGGCCTACAATGAGCAGTTCTTC	CASSELTGAYNEQFF
TRBV6-4	11	.	.	TRBJ2-1	TGTGCCAGCAGACAGGGCAATGAGCAGTTCTTC	CASRQGNEQFF
TRBV30	15	TRBD1	.	TRBJ1-4	TGTGCCTGGGGTCGTAGACAGGGGGCGGGTGAAAAACTGTTTTTT	CAWGRRQGAGEKLFF
TRBV6-1	17	.	.	TRBJ1-5	TGTGCCAGCAGTGAAGCCGCTCGAGTCAGGGTAGGTCAGCCCCAGCATTTT	CASSEAARVRVGQPQHF
TRBV27	14	.	.	TRBJ1-2	TGTGCCAGCAGTTTCGGGACACAGAACTATGGCTACACCTTC	CASSFGTQNYGYTF
TRBV6-1	14	.	.	TRBJ1-2	TGTGCCAGCAGTGAAGCGGTCGCAGGGGCTGGCTACACCTTC	CASSEAVAGAGYTF
TRBV28	15	.	.	TRBJ2-5	TGTGCCAGCAGTTTTGTGTCAGGCGATCAAGAGACCCAGTACTTC	CASSFVSGDQETQYF
TRBV7-2	14	.	.	TRBJ2-7	TGTGCCAGCAGCTTATCTAGAGGATCCTACGAGCAGTACTTC	CASSLSRGSYEQYF
TRBV5-1	13	.	.	TRBJ1-2	TGCGCCAGCAGCTTATCGGACTCCTATGGCTACACCTTC	CASSLSDSYGYTF
TRBV4-3	15	TRBD2	.	TRBJ2-1	TGCGCCAGCAGCCCGGGAGCGGGAGGAGGCAATGAGCAGTTCTTC	CASSPGAGGGNEQFF
TRBV5-1	15	.	.	TRBJ2-2	TGCGCCAGCAGCTGGACCAGGGGGGACACCGGGGAGCTGTTTTTT	CASSWTRGDTGELFF
TRBV4-2	18	TRBD2	.	TRBJ2-2	TGTGCCAGCAGCCAAGTTTCGGGACTAGCGGGAGATACCGGGGAGCTGTTTTTT	CASSQVSGLAGDTGELFF
TRBV28	17	.	.	TRBJ1-5	TGTGCCAGCAGTCTACAGATTTCCTCTGATAGCAATCAGCCCCAGCATTTT	CASSLQISSDSNQPQHF
TRBV7-2	15	TRBD1	.	TRBJ1-6	TGTGCCAGCAGCTTAGTGGTACAGGGGACCTCACCCCTCCACTTT	CASSLVVQGTSPLHF
TRBV30	13	.	.	TRBJ1-1	TGTGCCTGGAAAAACTACGGGGGAACTGAAGCTTTCTTT	CAWKNYGGTEAFF
TRBV28	19	TRBD2	.	TRBJ2-3	TGTGCCAGCAGTCCCGGGACTAGCGGGAGACTTCAAGGCACAGATACGCAGTATTTT	CASSPGTSGRLQGTDTQYF
TRBV5-4	18	.	.	TRBJ2-6	TGTGCCAGCAGCTCCATCTTGGGGGCCTACTCTGGGGCCAACGTCCTGACTTTC	CASSSILGAYSGANVLTF
TRBV29-1	12	.	.	TRBJ2-5	TGCAGCGTTGTTGACAGCAGCGAGACCCAGTACTTC	CSVVDSSETQYF
TRBV15	15	.	.	TRBJ2-1	TGTGCCACCAGCAGAGCTAACGGGGGCTACAATGAGCAGTTCTTC	CATSRANGGYNEQFF
TRBV5-1	13	.	.	TRBJ2-5	TGCGCCAGCAGCTCGTCTAGAGTAGAGACCCAGTACTTC	CASSSSRVETQYF